This record looks at one T cell receptor beta chain sequence and its context. Its matching antigen is unknown. Reverse transcription of roughly 0.5 to 1 ug RNA was performed with random hexamers. Amplification of TCR beta CDR3 used immunoSEQ multiplex PCR across 54 Vbeta and 13 Jbeta. TCRdb itself ran the immunoSEQ multiplex PCR reads through MiXCR, one entry per CDR3 protein. The sample contains approximately 120,000 distinct CDR3 sequences, 96% of which appear only once. The T cells that were sequenced for TCR beta were CD8+ and CD4+ cells from blood. TEMRA cells were FACS-enriched, unlike CD8+ and CD4+ T cells, which were negatively isolated. The data derive from a study of CD8 T cells in Susac syndrome. Overall study results and limits: In its TCR sequencing and HLA analysis, the study acknowledged that the number of individuals was relatively small.

The CDR3 contains 16 residues. Germline V gene lookup returns CDR1 SGHVS and CDR2 FQNEAQ. The V segment lost 1 base and the J segment 5 bases; nucleotides outside the gene matches: 6. The sample consisted of CD4+ T cells from PBMCs. The TCR was taken from a human donor in good health. The rearrangement joins TRBV7-8 to TRBJ1-3; 9 nucleotides match TRBD1. Here the CDR3 reads CASSLGQTGGRNTIYF. The CDR3 region has the DNA TGTGCCAGCAGCTTAGGACAGACAGGGGGAAGAAACACCATATATTTT.